The clone carrying this T cell receptor beta chain has more than one count but fewer than ten. This CDR3 has 13 amino acids. V shed 5 bases and J 6 bases; nucleotides not matched to a gene: 7. The germline CDR1 and CDR2 sequences are SGHVS and FNYEAQ. The data belong to a study of T cells in Graves' hyperthyroidism and ophthalmopathy. It was RNA transcripts that yielded the amplified TCR beta CDR3 regions. The HTBI set primed first-round TCR CDR3 RT-PCR. A single record per CDR3 protein comes from TCRdb applying MiXCR to the multiplex PCR reads. The sample lists 500,000 to 650,000 distinct CDR3 sequences, just under 20% occurring once.

The J gene is TRBJ2-7, the V gene TRBV7-6, with 7 bases matching TRBD1. This receptor was obtained from a man aged 40-49 years with Graves' ophthalmopathy. Sequenced sample: blood. CDR3 DNA: TGTGCCAGCAGCCACGACAGGGCTTCCGAGCAGTACTTC. This sequence encodes CASSHDRASEQYF.